This T cell receptor beta chain was obtained from a study of somatic mutations in cytotoxic T cells in rheumatoid arthritis. The repertoire was sequenced with immunoSEQ multiplex PCR; TCRdb's copy has only in-frame clones and lacks some. The sample shows 8,500 to 10,000 clones, over 75% of them seen only once. The V and J ends lost 3 bases and 0 bases respectively, with 15 bases between them. Germline V gives CDR1 MDHEN, CDR2 SYDVKM. The CDR3 runs 16 residues. Sequenced sample: CD8+ T cells sorted from blood. The chain joins TRBV28 to TRBJ2-7, with D perhaps TRBD1 or TRBD2 (5 bases each). The sequence came from an adult with rheumatoid arthritis. CDR3 in amino acids: CASSLPRQRSSYEQYF. The CDR3, as DNA: TGTGCCAGCAGTTTGCCACGACAGCGGAGCTCCTACGAGCAGTACTTC.